What follows are 6 T cell receptor beta chains derived from one specimen sequenced in a study of CD8+CD57+ T cells in acquired aplastic anemia. Individuals selected for sequencing had exhibited CD8+CD57+ cell expansion on flow cytometry. TCR beta VDJ combinations and CDR3 sequences were profiled from genomic DNA. Each CDR3 protein is one row after TCRdb ran MiXCR on the reads. Among 150,000 to 200,000 distinct CDR3 sequences listed, 40% to 50% were seen once. The sample taken for sequencing was sorted CD4+, CD8+, or CD8+CD57+ T cells (not recorded which) from PBMCs. The receptor set was obtained from a human donor with aplastic anemia.

Ten or more counts support this clonotype. J is TRBJ1-2 and V is TRBV7-2; the D gene is possibly TRBD1 (6 bases). Germline CDR1 and CDR2: SGHTA and FQGNSA. The V gene lost 4 bases and the J gene lost 3 bases, with 9 bases spanning the gap. The CDR3 spans 13 residues. CDR3 nucleotides: TGTGCCAGCAGCTCCGACAGGCACTATGGCTACACCTTC. This translates into CASSSDRHYGYTF.

The CDR3 region has the DNA TGTGCCAGCAGCGGTCTAGCGGGGGTGGGCGAGCAGTACTTC. The encoded protein is CASSGLAGVGEQYF. This sequence joins TRBV3-1 and TRBJ2-7, with 10 bases lining up with TRBD2. V dropped 5 bases and J dropped 6; count of bases not matched to a gene: 7. This CDR3 spans 14 amino acids. CDR1 LGHDT and CDR2 YNNKEL come from the germline V gene (reference sequence).

CDR3 amino acids: CASSQGQGVHTEAFF. CDR3 in DNA: TGTGCCAGCAGCCAAGGACAAGGGGTCCACACTGAAGCTTTCTTT. The J gene is TRBJ1-1, the V gene TRBV4-2; D possibly corresponds to TRBD1 (5 bases). Trimming pared 1 base from V and 3 bases from J, leaving 12 bases between. Germline V gene data show CDR1 as LGHNA and CDR2 as YNFKEQ. This CDR3 is 15 amino acids long.

This clonotype was observed many times. The genes are TRBV20-1 and TRBJ2-7, with D unclear. The CDR3 contains 15 residues. Deletions cut 2 bases from V and 4 bases from J, with 18 bases between. Germline-derived CDR1 and CDR2 are DFQATT and SNEGSKA (reference sequence). The CDR3 DNA is TGCAGTGCTAGACCGTTGGACCCTCCGTGGTACGAGCAGTACTTC. It codes for CSARPLDPPWYEQYF.

This clonotype was picked up many times. This rearrangement joins TRBV5-5 to TRBJ1-1; maybe TRBD1 (6 bases). The germline V gene has CDR1 SGHKS and CDR2 YYEKEE (reference sequence). This CDR3 spans 13 amino acids. V was cut by 4 bases and J by 2 bases, with 9 bases left in between. The CDR3, as DNA: TGTGCCAGCAGCGGGGGCCCTAACACTGAAGCTTTCTTT. Amino acids: CASSGGPNTEAFF.

This clonotype was recorded a few times. This chain uses TRBV15 with TRBJ1-1; D is perhaps TRBD1 (6 bases). From germline, CDR1 is LNHNV and CDR2 YYDKDF (reference sequence). The CDR3 consists of 14 residues. V dropped 2 bases and J dropped 3 bases, with 10 bases sitting between them. Here the CDR3 DNA reads TGTGCCACCAGCAGAACTTCAGGGGACACTGAAGCTTTCTTT. Protein product: CATSRTSGDTEAFF.